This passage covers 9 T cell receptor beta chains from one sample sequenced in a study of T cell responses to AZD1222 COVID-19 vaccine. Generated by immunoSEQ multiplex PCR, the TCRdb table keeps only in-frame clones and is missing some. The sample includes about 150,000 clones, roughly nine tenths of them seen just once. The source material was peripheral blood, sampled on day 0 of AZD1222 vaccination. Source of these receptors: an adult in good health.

In nucleotides, the CDR3 is TGTGCCAGCAGCCAAGCGGAAAGGGGCCACGAGCAGTACTTC. Translation gives CASSQAERGHEQYF. V and J are TRBV3-1 (or the pseudogene TRBV3-2) and TRBJ2-7; weak D call: TRBD1 (5 bases). The CDR3 is made up of 14 amino acids. CDR1 is LGHDT and CDR2 is YNNKEL in the germline V gene (reference sequence). Trimming removed 1 base from V and 5 bases from J, with 12 bases in between.

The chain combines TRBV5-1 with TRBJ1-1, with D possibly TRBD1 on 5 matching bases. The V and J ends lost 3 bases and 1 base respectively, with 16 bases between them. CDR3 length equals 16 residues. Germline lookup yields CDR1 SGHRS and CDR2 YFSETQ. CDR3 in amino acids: CASSYPRGSKNTEAFF. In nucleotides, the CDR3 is TGCGCCAGCAGCTACCCCCGGGGCAGTAAGAACACTGAAGCTTTCTTT.

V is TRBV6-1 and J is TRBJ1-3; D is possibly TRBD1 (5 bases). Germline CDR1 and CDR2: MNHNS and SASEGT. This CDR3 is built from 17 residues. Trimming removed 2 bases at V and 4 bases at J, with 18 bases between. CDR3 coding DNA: TGTGCCAGCAGTGAAAGGGGATGGGGCAGGGACGGAAACACCATATATTTT. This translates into CASSERGWGRDGNTIYF.

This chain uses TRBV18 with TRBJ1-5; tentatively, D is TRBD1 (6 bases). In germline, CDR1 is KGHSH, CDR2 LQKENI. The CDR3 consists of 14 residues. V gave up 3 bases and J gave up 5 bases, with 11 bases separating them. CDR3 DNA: TGTGCCAGCTCACCTACAGGGTTTGATCAGCCCCAGCATTTT. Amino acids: CASSPTGFDQPQHF. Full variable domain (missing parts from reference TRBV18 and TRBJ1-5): NAGVMQNPRHLVRRRGQEARLRCSPMKGHSHVYWYRQLPEEGLKFMVYLQKENIIDESGMPKERFSAEFPKEGPSILRIQQVVRGDSAAYFCASSPTGFDQPQHFGDGTRLSIL.

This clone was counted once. The CDR3 DNA follows: TGTGCCAGTAGTATTGCAGGTTATAATTCACCCCTCCACTTT. Its protein product is CASSIAGYNSPLHF. The chain recombines TRBV19 with TRBJ1-6; D uncertain. CDR3 length equals 14 residues. CDR1 is LNHDA, CDR2 SQIVND, per germline (reference sequence). V gave up 3 bases and J gave up 4 bases, with 7 bases separating them.

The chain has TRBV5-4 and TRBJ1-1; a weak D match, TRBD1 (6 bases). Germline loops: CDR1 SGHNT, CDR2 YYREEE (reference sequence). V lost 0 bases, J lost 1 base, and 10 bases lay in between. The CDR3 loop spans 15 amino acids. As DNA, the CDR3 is TGTGCCAGCAGCTTGGGTGGACAGAAGAACACTGAAGCTTTCTTT. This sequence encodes CASSLGGQKNTEAFF.

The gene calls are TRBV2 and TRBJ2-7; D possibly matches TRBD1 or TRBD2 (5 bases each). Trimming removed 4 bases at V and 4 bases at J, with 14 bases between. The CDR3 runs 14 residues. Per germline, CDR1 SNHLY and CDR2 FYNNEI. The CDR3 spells CASSGDPISYEQYF. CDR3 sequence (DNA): TGTGCCAGCAGTGGGGACCCAATAAGTTACGAGCAGTACTTC.

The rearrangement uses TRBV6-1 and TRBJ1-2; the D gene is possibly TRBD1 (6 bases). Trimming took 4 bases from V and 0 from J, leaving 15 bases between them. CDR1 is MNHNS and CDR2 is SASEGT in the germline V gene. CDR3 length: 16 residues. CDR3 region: CASSARSDRPNYGYTF. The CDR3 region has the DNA TGTGCCAGCAGTGCCAGATCAGACAGGCCTAACTATGGCTACACCTTC.

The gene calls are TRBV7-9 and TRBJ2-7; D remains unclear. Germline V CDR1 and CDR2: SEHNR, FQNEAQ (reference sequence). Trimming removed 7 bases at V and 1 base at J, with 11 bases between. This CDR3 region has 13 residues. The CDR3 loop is CASNQSPSYEQYF. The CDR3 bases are TGTGCCAGCAACCAGAGCCCATCCTACGAGCAGTACTTC.